Listed below are T cell receptor beta chains from one sample, sequenced in a study of T cells in localized non-small cell lung cancer. The method was immunoSEQ multiplex PCR; TCRdb's version includes in-frame clones alone and lacks a portion of them. The data contain 64,000 or so clones, roughly 90% of them singletons. The sequencing here drew on peripheral blood, taken before any cancer treatment. These TCRs come from a woman between 35 and 75 years old with stage I lung adenocarcinoma. Both conserved end residues are part of each CDR3. A D gene is named only where the DNA matches it firmly. Size is stated for part of the rows, as once, few or many counts, or as a class when the clone is expanded.

V: TRBV10-1; D: .; J: TRBJ1-5; size: .; CDR3: CASSEGGKDIGNFNRPQHF; DNA: TGCGCCAGCAGTGAGGGAGGGAAGGACATCGGGAACTTTAATCGGCCCCAGCATTTT
V: TRBV30; D: .; J: TRBJ2-7; size: .; CDR3: CASSGRVLDEQYF; DNA: TGTGCCTCCTCCGGGCGGGTTCTCGACGAGCAGTACTTC
V: TRBV30; D: .; J: TRBJ1-3; size: .; CDR3: CAWSEGITGNTIYF; DNA: TGTGCCTGGAGTGAGGGTATTACTGGAAACACCATATATTTT
V: TRBV2; D: .; J: TRBJ2-7; size: .; CDR3: CASSEAGRYEQYF; DNA: TGTGCCAGCAGTGAAGCAGGGCGCTACGAGCAGTACTTC
V: TRBV10-3; D: TRBD1; J: TRBJ2-7; size: .; CDR3: CATGTGLYEQYF; DNA: TGTGCCACCGGGACAGGTCTTTACGAGCAGTACTTC
V: TRBV7-2; D: TRBD1; J: TRBJ2-7; size: .; CDR3: CASSPWGQGHEQYF; DNA: TGTGCCAGCAGCCCATGGGGACAGGGCCACGAGCAGTACTTC
V: TRBV5-4; D: .; J: TRBJ1-1; size: .; CDR3: CASSLVFGPPTEAFF; DNA: TGTGCCAGCAGCTTGGTTTTTGGACCGCCCACTGAAGCTTTCTTT
V: TRBV7-2; D: .; J: TRBJ2-4; size: .; CDR3: CASSPWGDWVGKNIQYF; DNA: TGTGCCAGCAGTCCCTGGGGGGACTGGGTGGGCAAAAACATTCAGTACTTC
V: TRBV9; D: TRBD2; J: TRBJ2-1; size: .; CDR3: CASSVERGTYNEQFF; DNA: TGTGCCAGCAGCGTCGAGCGGGGAACTTACAATGAGCAGTTCTTC
V: TRBV7-2; D: .; J: TRBJ1-4; size: .; CDR3: CASSLDGRVVEKLFF; DNA: TGTGCCAGCAGCTTAGACGGCAGGGTAGTTGAAAAACTGTTTTTT
V: TRBV27; D: TRBD2; J: TRBJ2-7; size: .; CDR3: CASSQTSGRLGAYYEQYF; DNA: TGTGCCAGCAGTCAGACTAGCGGGAGACTTGGGGCTTACTACGAGCAGTACTTC
V: TRBV7-6; D: TRBD2; J: TRBJ2-3; size: .; CDR3: CASSHERGSGGSTDTQYF; DNA: TGTGCCAGCAGCCATGAAAGGGGAAGCGGGGGGTCCACAGATACGCAGTATTTT
V: TRBV5-1; D: TRBD1; J: TRBJ2-3; size: .; CDR3: CASSPRDRGTDTQYF; DNA: TGCGCCAGCAGCCCCCGGGACAGGGGCACAGATACGCAGTATTTT
V: TRBV10-3; D: TRBD2; J: TRBJ2-7; size: .; CDR3: CAISELAGGPYEQYF; DNA: TGTGCCATCAGTGAGCTCGCGGGAGGTCCCTACGAGCAGTACTTC
V: TRBV2; D: .; J: TRBJ1-3; size: .; CDR3: CASELQAGAGNTIYF; DNA: TGTGCCAGCGAACTACAGGCCGGGGCTGGAAACACCATATATTTT
V: TRBV6-1; D: TRBD1; J: TRBJ1-2; size: .; CDR3: CASSENLTPGTGSFYTF; DNA: TGTGCCAGCAGTGAAAATCTAACCCCCGGGACAGGGTCCTTCTACACCTTC
V: TRBV5-5; D: .; J: TRBJ1-1; size: .; CDR3: CASSLGQWNTEAFF; DNA: TGTGCCAGCAGCTTGGGACAGTGGAACACTGAAGCTTTCTTT
V: TRBV9; D: TRBD2; J: TRBJ2-3; size: .; CDR3: CASAGTSGGFTDTQYF; DNA: TGTGCCAGCGCGGGTACTAGCGGGGGATTCACAGATACGCAGTATTTT
V: TRBV2; D: TRBD1; J: TRBJ1-1; size: .; CDR3: CASREGRGRNTEAFF; DNA: TGTGCCAGCAGGGAGGGCAGGGGGCGGAACACTGAAGCTTTCTTT
V: TRBV5-1; D: TRBD2; J: TRBJ2-3; size: few; CDR3: CASSLSLAGGVDTQYF; DNA: TGCGCCAGCAGCTTGTCCCTAGCGGGAGGGGTAGATACGCAGTATTTT
V: TRBV6-1; D: .; J: TRBJ1-4; size: .; CDR3: CASSEPGANEKLFF; DNA: TGTGCCAGCAGTGAACCAGGGGCTAATGAAAAACTGTTTTTT
V: TRBV27; D: .; J: TRBJ1-2; size: .; CDR3: CASSQSSRGAHYGYTF; DNA: TGTGCCAGCAGTCAGTCAAGTAGGGGGGCCCACTATGGCTACACCTTC
V: TRBV25-1; D: .; J: TRBJ2-7; size: .; CDR3: CASSELEADEQYF; DNA: TGTGCCAGCAGTGAGCTGGAGGCCGACGAGCAGTACTTC
V: TRBV19; D: .; J: TRBJ2-2; size: .; CDR3: CASSIVNGRAGTGELFF; DNA: TGTGCCAGTAGTATAGTAAATGGCAGGGCGGGCACCGGGGAGCTGTTTTTT
V: TRBV11-2; D: .; J: TRBJ1-2; size: few; CDR3: CASSLDAGSHGYTF; DNA: TGTGCCAGCAGCTTAGACGCAGGGAGCCATGGCTACACCTTC
V: TRBV6-4; D: .; J: TRBJ2-7; size: .; CDR3: CAIVVQGARYEQYF; DNA: TGTGCCATCGTGGTACAGGGAGCCCGTTACGAGCAGTACTTC
V: TRBV4-3; D: .; J: TRBJ2-3; size: .; CDR3: CASSQLDRPATQYF; DNA: TGCGCCAGCAGCCAATTGGACCGTCCTGCTACGCAGTATTTT
V: TRBV4-1; D: .; J: TRBJ1-1; size: .; CDR3: CASSQDEEDTEAFF; DNA: TGCGCCAGCAGCCAAGATGAGGAGGACACTGAAGCTTTCTTT
V: TRBV5-6; D: TRBD1; J: TRBJ1-2; size: .; CDR3: CASSFDPGQGAGGYTF; DNA: TGTGCCAGCAGCTTTGATCCGGGACAGGGGGCGGGTGGCTACACCTTC
V: TRBV7-9; D: .; J: TRBJ1-1; size: .; CDR3: CASSSNRGGNTEAFF; DNA: TGTGCCAGCAGCTCAAACCGGGGCGGTAACACTGAAGCTTTCTTT
V: TRBV19; D: .; J: TRBJ2-6; size: .; CDR3: CASSIDYSGANVLTF; DNA: TGTGCCAGTAGTATTGATTACTCTGGGGCCAACGTCCTGACTTTC
V: TRBV30; D: .; J: TRBJ2-7; size: .; CDR3: CAWSVKGSEQYF; DNA: TGTGCCTGGAGTGTAAAGGGGTCCGAGCAGTACTTC
V: TRBV5-1; D: TRBD2; J: TRBJ2-1; size: .; CDR3: CASSLVAGEIHNEQFF; DNA: TGCGCCAGCAGCTTGGTAGCGGGGGAGATCCACAATGAGCAGTTCTTC
V: TRBV28; D: .; J: TRBJ1-4; size: .; CDR3: CASFHSFEREKLFF; DNA: TGTGCCAGCTTCCACAGTTTTGAACGAGAAAAACTGTTTTTT
V: TRBV11-3; D: TRBD2; J: TRBJ2-5; size: .; CDR3: CASSFSGSQETQYF; DNA: TGTGCCAGCAGCTTTAGCGGGTCCCAAGAGACCCAGTACTTC
V: TRBV11-2; D: TRBD1; J: TRBJ2-7; size: few; CDR3: CASEGATYEQYF; DNA: TGTGCCTCTGAGGGGGCGACCTACGAGCAGTACTTC
V: TRBV2; D: .; J: TRBJ1-1; size: .; CDR3: CASSGRATEAFF; DNA: TGTGCCAGCAGTGGCAGGGCTACTGAAGCTTTCTTT